This T cell receptor beta chain is drawn from a study of blood T cells in healthy people across ages. Findings and caveats of the study: It was held that the diversity estimates obtained from one million T cells were underestimates.

Sample-barcoded 5' priming and a J-beta primer mix drove a second PCR of about 6 to 12 cycles. TCRdb processed the 5' RACE reads anew with MiXCR; each CDR3 protein has one entry. Among fewer than 950,000 distinct CDR3 sequences listed, around 36% were seen once. This clonotype has at least ten counts. The target antigen is unknown. The CDR3 has 15 residues. Trimming left V 0 bases short and J 0 bases short, with 6 bases between. Germline-derived CDR1 and CDR2 are SGHTA and FQGNSA. The genes are TRBV7-2 and TRBJ2-1; D is unclear. The sequence came from a man between 18 and 29 years old in good health. Sequenced sample: blood. The CDR3 DNA is TGTGCCAGCAGCTTAGCCTCGAGCTCCTACAATGAGCAGTTCTTC. This translates into CASSLASSSYNEQFF.